A single T cell receptor beta chain is shown here with its context. No antigen is known for it. This sample is part of a study of T cells in localized non-small cell lung cancer. Profiling relied on immunoSEQ multiplex PCR, and the TCRdb table lists in-frame clones only, not all of them. The profile covers roughly 15,000 clones, with approximately 85% appearing a single time and around 4.2% taken by the ten largest. In germline, CDR1 is KGHSH, CDR2 LQKENI. V lost 3 bases to trimming and J lost 0 bases; unmatched junction nucleotides: 9. This CDR3 is built from 18 residues. Study results and limitations: Paired adjacent lung recovered a median roughly 50 of the top 100 tumor clones. Longer overall survival was associated with a higher density of T cells in the blood.

Sequenced here: peripheral blood, sampled before any cancer treatment. This clonotype was obtained from a woman between 35 and 75 years old with stage I lung adenocarcinoma. The chain combines TRBV18 with TRBJ2-2; 8 positions agree with TRBD1. The DNA of the CDR3 is TGTGCCAGCTCACCCTTCATCGGACAGGGAGCGAACACCGGGGAGCTGTTTTTT. Protein: CASSPFIGQGANTGELFF.